These T cell receptor beta chains were read from a single sample in a study of CD8 T cells in ankylosing spondylitis. TCRdb itself ran the 5' RACE reads through MiXCR, one entry per CDR3 protein. The table has about 700,000 distinct CDR3 sequences, roughly 19% seen once. The sequencing sample was made of blood, either unsorted or a sorted T cell fraction (not recorded which). These receptors all come from a male donor with ankylosing spondylitis. Both conserved end residues are part of each CDR3. Each record gives: CDR3 DNA, CDR3 protein, D gene, clone size, J gene, V gene. A D gene is named only where the DNA matches it firmly. Not every row has a clone size; where given, it reads once, few, many or a size class.

TGTGCCATCAGAACCAGGGAGAACACTGAAGCTTTCTTT	CAIRTRENTEAFF	.	.	TRBJ1-1	TRBV10-3
TGTGCCAGCACCAGGGAACCCTACGAGCAGTACTTC	CASTREPYEQYF	.	.	TRBJ2-7	TRBV2
TGCGCCAGCAGCTTGGCGACAGGGGCTGAAGGCTACACCTTC	CASSLATGAEGYTF	TRBD1	.	TRBJ1-2	TRBV5-1
TGCAGCGTTTTTTTCCAGACAGGCCCCTACGAGCAGTACTTC	CSVFFQTGPYEQYF	.	few	TRBJ2-7	TRBV29-1
TGTGCCAGCGGTCGTTCGGGGGATAAGAACATTCAGTACTTC	CASGRSGDKNIQYF	.	many	TRBJ2-4	TRBV9
TGTGCCAGCAGCTTAAAGGCGGGAGGGCCGCACAATGAGCAGTTCTTC	CASSLKAGGPHNEQFF	TRBD2	.	TRBJ2-1	TRBV7-3
TGTGCCAGCAGCCCCGGGAAGGCGGGGGGGCCAGATACGCAGTATTTT	CASSPGKAGGPDTQYF	TRBD2	.	TRBJ2-3	TRBV28
TGTGCCAGCAGCGAGGCCCCCCCGGGGAGCTCTGGAAACACCATATATTTT	CASSEAPPGSSGNTIYF	.	.	TRBJ1-3	TRBV9
TGTGCCAGCAGTTTCTCCTCTAGCGGGAGACATGAGCAGTTCTTC	CASSFSSSGRHEQFF	TRBD2	many	TRBJ2-1	TRBV12-3/TRBV12-4
TGCGCCAGCAGCTGGGGGGACGGGACAGTCTCCTACGAGCAGTACTTC	CASSWGDGTVSYEQYF	.	.	TRBJ2-7	TRBV5-1
TGTGCCAGCAGTGAATACCTTACCTACGAGCAGTACTTC	CASSEYLTYEQYF	.	.	TRBJ2-7	TRBV2
TGCGCCAGCAGCTTGGTGTCAGCCCCTACGAACGAGCAGTACTTC	CASSLVSAPTNEQYF	.	many	TRBJ2-7	TRBV5-1
TGCGCCAGCAGTCCACAGCTGTTAGCGGGAGTAACCTCCTACGAGCAGTACTTC	CASSPQLLAGVTSYEQYF	TRBD2	.	TRBJ2-7	TRBV4-3
TGCGCCAGCAGCTTCCCACATGGTAGGGAAAAGAACACTGAAGCTTTCTTT	CASSFPHGREKNTEAFF	.	.	TRBJ1-1	TRBV5-1
TGTGCCAGCAGTTTATCGCCCGGTGGGGATTTTTCTTTCTTT	CASSLSPGGDFSFF	.	.	TRBJ1-1	TRBV27
TGTGCCAGCAGCCAACGCAGGGGGATAACCACAGATACGCAGTATTTT	CASSQRRGITTDTQYF	TRBD1	few	TRBJ2-3	TRBV4-2
TGTGCCACCAGTGATTTGACTAGCGGGAGGACCGGGGAGCTGTTTTTT	CATSDLTSGRTGELFF	TRBD2	few	TRBJ2-2	TRBV24-1
TGTGCCAGCAGGGGACAGGGGATACTGGAGACTAATGAAAAACTGTTTTTT	CASRGQGILETNEKLFF	TRBD1	.	TRBJ1-4	TRBV12-3/TRBV12-4
TGTGCCAGCAGCCTCACGGGACATCTTTCCTCCTACAATGAGCAGTTCTTC	CASSLTGHLSSYNEQFF	.	.	TRBJ2-1	TRBV6-1
TGTGCCAGCAGTTACGCCGAAAGCAGGAAACCAAGAGGGGCCTACACCTTC	CASSYAESRKPRGAYTF	.	.	TRBJ1-2	TRBV6-5
TGTGCCAGCAGTGAACAGGGGAAGAGAAATGAGCAGTTCTTC	CASSEQGKRNEQFF	.	.	TRBJ2-1	TRBV2
TGCGCCAGCAGCTTCAGGGGGGCCAATGAGCAGTTCTTC	CASSFRGANEQFF	.	.	TRBJ2-1	TRBV5-1
TGTGCCAGCAGCCAAGTTCATATAGGATCCTCCTACAATGAGCAGTTCTTC	CASSQVHIGSSYNEQFF	.	few	TRBJ2-1	TRBV3-1
TGCGCCAGCAGCTTCGGACAGGGAGCCTCCTACGAGCAGTACTTC	CASSFGQGASYEQYF	TRBD1	.	TRBJ2-7	TRBV5-1
TGTGCCAGCAGCTTAGTGCTCGGGCTAGCGGGAGCCCCTCAGTATTTT	CASSLVLGLAGAPQYF	TRBD2	.	TRBJ2-3	TRBV7-8
TGTGCCAGCAGTCCGGGACAGGCATTGAGAGGCTACACCTTC	CASSPGQALRGYTF	TRBD1	many	TRBJ1-2	TRBV12-3/TRBV12-4
TGTGCCAGCAGCCTGTCTGTCAGCACAGATACGCAGTATTTT	CASSLSVSTDTQYF	.	many	TRBJ2-3	TRBV7-2
TGCAGTGCTAGACAGGTAGGGAATCAGCCCCAGCATTTT	CSARQVGNQPQHF	.	.	TRBJ1-5	TRBV20-1
TGCGCCAGCAGCCAATGGGGACAGGGCGGCAATCAGCCCCAGCATTTT	CASSQWGQGGNQPQHF	TRBD1	few	TRBJ1-5	TRBV4-1
TGCAGTGCTAGAGATCCAGCTGTTCTAGACTATGGCTACACCTTC	CSARDPAVLDYGYTF	.	few	TRBJ1-2	TRBV20-1
TGCGCCAGCAGCATAGGACAGGTGAAAAAACTAACGAACACCGGGGAGCTGTTTTTT	CASSIGQVKKLTNTGELFF	TRBD1	few	TRBJ2-2	TRBV5-1
TGTGCCAGCAGTCCTACAGTGACGATACCTTATTTT	CASSPTVTIPYF	.	many	TRBJ2-3	TRBV12-3/TRBV12-4
TGTGCCAGCAGTTACGGGGCAGCGTTTCAAGAGACCCAGTACTTC	CASSYGAAFQETQYF	.	few	TRBJ2-5	TRBV6-2/TRBV6-3
TGCAGTGCGGGTTCGACCTACGAGCAGTACTTC	CSAGSTYEQYF	.	few	TRBJ2-7	TRBV20-1
TGTGCCACCAGTGATTCGGTCCCAAACTCGTACAATGAGCAGTTCTTC	CATSDSVPNSYNEQFF	.	.	TRBJ2-1	TRBV24-1
TGCGCCAGCAGTAAGGACTGGGACAATGAGCAGTTCTTC	CASSKDWDNEQFF	.	.	TRBJ2-1	TRBV5-1
TGTGCCAGCAGTTACTCAGGGGTCGGCACTGAAGCTTTCTTT	CASSYSGVGTEAFF	.	.	TRBJ1-1	TRBV6-5
TGCGCCAGCAGTGAGGGGACTCCGGGGGGGACCCAGTACTTC	CASSEGTPGGTQYF	TRBD2	.	TRBJ2-5	TRBV10-1
TGCGCCAGCAGCTTGCTATCGGGGGCTGCCGGCAATGAGCAGTTCTTC	CASSLLSGAAGNEQFF	.	few	TRBJ2-1	TRBV5-1
TGTGCCAGCAGCCCAGGAGGGGGGGGCTCCTACAATGAGCAGTTCTTC	CASSPGGGGSYNEQFF	.	.	TRBJ2-1	TRBV7-3
TGTGCCAGCAGAGACTCCCCGTACAATGAGCAGTTCTTC	CASRDSPYNEQFF	.	.	TRBJ2-1	TRBV12-3/TRBV12-4
TGTGCCAGTAGTCCGCCGGGACAGGCCTTGGATGAGCAGTTCTTC	CASSPPGQALDEQFF	TRBD1	.	TRBJ2-1	TRBV19
TGTGCCAGCAGTGAGCTACTCCACAATGAGCAGTTCTTC	CASSELLHNEQFF	.	few	TRBJ2-1	TRBV6-1
TGTGCCAGCAGCTTACGGATTGGGGCGGGCGGTGAACTCCAAGAGACCCAGTACTTC	CASSLRIGAGGELQETQYF	.	few	TRBJ2-5	TRBV11-2
TGTGCCAGCAGCCAAGGAGGACAGGGGGTTGTCACAGATACGCAGTATTTT	CASSQGGQGVVTDTQYF	TRBD1	.	TRBJ2-3	TRBV14